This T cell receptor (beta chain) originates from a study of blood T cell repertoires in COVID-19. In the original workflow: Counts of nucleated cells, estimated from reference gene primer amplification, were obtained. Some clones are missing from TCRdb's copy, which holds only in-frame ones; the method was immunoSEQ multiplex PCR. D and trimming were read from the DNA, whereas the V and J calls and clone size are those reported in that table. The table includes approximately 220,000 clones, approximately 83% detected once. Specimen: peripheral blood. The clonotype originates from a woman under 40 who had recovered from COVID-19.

The CDR3 DNA sequence: TGTGCCAGCAGTCTACGACCGACAGGGTCCGGTGAAAAACTGTTTTTT. Its translation is CASSLRPTGSGEKLFF. This chain uses TRBV28 with TRBJ1-4, with 7 bases matching TRBD1. Germline trimming cut 5 bases from V and 7 bases from J; bases unmatched to any gene: 13. The length of the CDR3 is 16 residues. In germline, CDR1 is MDHEN, CDR2 SYDVKM.